The T cell receptor (beta chain) under discussion was sequenced for a study of blood T cell repertoires in COVID-19. Data came from immunoSEQ multiplex PCR; TCRdb stores just in-frame clones and leaves some out. This sample yields roughly 160,000 clones, of which approximately 83% are seen a single time; 2.5% to 3.5% belongs to the top ten. Germline-derived CDR1 and CDR2 are ENHRY and SYGVKD. CDR3 length: 15 residues. The J segment lost 0 bases and the V segment lost 5 bases, leaving 1 base of the junction unmatched. Sample: peripheral blood. The sequence derives from an older woman with acute or convalescent COVID-19. The gene calls are TRBV10-3 and TRBJ1-6, with 7 bases matching TRBD1. Written as DNA, the CDR3 is TGTGCCATCAGTACAGGGGACTCCTATAATTCACCCCTCCACTTT. As protein: CAISTGDSYNSPLHF.